Presented here are 25 T cell receptor beta chains from one specimen sequenced in a study of CD8+CD57+ T cells in acquired aplastic anemia. The study profiled TCR beta VDJ and CDR3 using genomic DNA as template. TCRdb processed the reads anew with MiXCR; each CDR3 protein has one entry. The sample gives approximately 190,000 distinct CDR3 sequences, 64% of which show up once; just over 45% is in the top ten. The specimen was sorted CD4+, CD8+, or CD8+CD57+ T cells (not recorded which) from PBMCs. Source of these receptors: a human donor with severe aplastic anemia or a healthy control (not recorded which).

In its sample, this clonotype was seen many times. J is TRBJ1-3 and V is TRBV6-5; no clear D gene. CDR3 size: 13 residues. The V gene's germline CDR1 is MNHEY and CDR2 SVGAGI. The ends were cut back, 2 bases at V and 4 bases at J, with 6 bases in the middle. As DNA, the CDR3 is TGTGCCAGCAGTTACGCAGAGGGAAACACCATATATTTT. It specifies CASSYAEGNTIYF.

This clonotype was picked up many times. The chain is built from TRBV11-2 and TRBJ1-1, with D possibly TRBD1 on 5 matching bases. The V end was cut by 1 base, the J end by 4 bases, with 10 bases between. CDR3 length: 14 residues. The germline V gene has CDR1 SGHAT and CDR2 FQNNGV. This chain's CDR3 is CASSLVEGTTEAFF. The CDR3 region has the DNA TGTGCCAGCAGCTTAGTCGAGGGGACCACTGAAGCTTTCTTT. The variable domain in full, with the rest retrieved from reference TRBV11-2 and TRBJ1-1, is EAGVAQSPRYKIIEKRQSVAFWCNPISGHATLYWYQQILGQGPKLLIQFQNNGVVDDSQLPKDRFSAERLKGVDSTLKIQPAKLEDSAVYLCASSLVEGTTEAFFGQGTRLTVV.

With respect to this clonotype: At one boundary the junction diverges from the germline segment, which might be a read error. The chain combines TRBV11-2 with TRBJ1-1; 9 nucleotides align to TRBD1. This CDR3 region has 17 residues. The germline gives CDR1 SGHAT, CDR2 FQNNGV. This CDR3 is CRRDRVFGAGGNTEAFF. In DNA, the CDR3 is TGCCGGCGGGACAGGGTCTTCGGGGCAGGGGGGAACACTGAAGCTTTCTTT.

This clonotype was picked up many times. The V and J genes are TRBV6-4 and TRBJ2-1; 7 bases match TRBD2. Germline CDR1 MRHNA, CDR2 SNTAGT. The junction had 3 bases not matched to a gene; V was cut back by 0 bases and J by 10 bases. This CDR3 spans 13 amino acids. CDR3 in DNA: TGTGCCAGCAGTGACTCTGACGGGGGGGAGCAGTTCTTC. The encoded protein is CASSDSDGGEQFF.

The chain is built from TRBV7-7 and TRBJ2-1; TRBD2 might be the D (5 bases). Germline CDR1 is SSHAT and CDR2 is FNYEAQ (reference sequence). Deletions cut 8 bases from V and 0 bases from J, with 14 bases between. This CDR3 comprises 15 residues. The CDR3 loop reads CASAKLVPSYNEQFF. DNA for the CDR3: TGTGCCAGCGCCAAACTAGTGCCCTCCTACAATGAGCAGTTCTTC.

The chain joins TRBV7-9 to TRBJ1-1; a weak D match, TRBD1 (6 bases). The V end was cut by 4 bases, the J end by 6 bases, with 18 bases between. CDR3 length: 15 amino acids. Germline assignment: CDR1 SEHNR and CDR2 FQNEAQ (reference sequence). CDR3 sequence reads: CASSSVGQGWAEAFF. Written as DNA, the CDR3 is TGTGCCAGCAGCTCGGTGGGGCAGGGGTGGGCTGAAGCTTTCTTT.

This chain links TRBV2 with TRBJ1-1; possibly TRBD1 for D (6 bases). The CDR3 consists of 14 residues. In germline, CDR1 is SNHLY, CDR2 FYNNEI. Trimming removed 7 bases from V and 6 bases from J, with 18 bases in between. The CDR3 coding sequence is TGTGCCAGCACCTTGGCCAGGGGAGGGGCTGAAGCTTTCTTT. It specifies CASTLARGGAEAFF. The full variable domain, its missing parts supplied by reference TRBV2 and TRBJ1-1, is EPEVTQTPSHQVTQMGQEVILRCVPISNHLYFYWYRQILGQKVEFLVSFYNNEISEKSEIFDDQFSVERPDGSNFTLKIRSTKLEDSAMYFCASTLARGGAEAFFGQGTRLTVV.

This clonotype was detected a few times. The chain joins TRBV12-3 or TRBV12-4 to TRBJ1-2; possibly TRBD1 for D (5 bases). V lost 6 bases to trimming and J lost 10 bases, with 12 bases between them. CDR3 length: 11 amino acids. CDR3 residues: CASRLGRDYTF. As DNA, the CDR3 is TGTGCCAGCAGGCTGGGGCGGGACTACACCTTC.

The chain combines TRBV4-1 with TRBJ2-3, with D possibly being TRBD2 (5 bases). Germline V gives CDR1 MGHRA, CDR2 YSYEKL. This CDR3 comprises 16 residues. Trimming took 1 base from V and 0 from J, leaving 11 bases between them. CDR3 in amino acids: CASSQVRTGSTDTQYF. The CDR3 region has the DNA TGCGCCAGCAGCCAAGTAAGGACGGGGAGCACAGATACGCAGTATTTT.

Only one count was recorded for this clonotype. V and J are TRBV7-9 and TRBJ2-5, with no clear D. The CDR3 is 14 amino acids. Per the germline V gene, CDR1 is SEHNR and CDR2 is FQNEAQ (reference sequence). The germline V and J ends were trimmed by 6 bases and 5 bases, with 16 bases remaining between them. CDR3: CASSPLARKETQYF. As DNA, the CDR3 is TGTGCCAGCAGTCCACTCGCCCGCAAGGAGACCCAGTACTTC.

The V gene is TRBV7-9, the J gene TRBJ1-1; D gene ambiguous. CDR1 and CDR2 (germline): SEHNR, FQNEAQ (reference sequence). V dropped 5 bases and J dropped 3 bases, with 13 bases sitting between them. The CDR3 covers 14 residues. This chain's CDR3 is CASSRTSGDTEAFF. In DNA, the CDR3 is TGTGCCAGCAGCCGGACTAGCGGTGACACTGAAGCTTTCTTT.

This chain links TRBV15 with TRBJ1-1; no clear D gene. CDR1 LNHNV and CDR2 YYDKDF come from the germline V gene (reference sequence). CDR3 length equals 12 residues. Trimming took 1 base from V and 7 from J, leaving 7 bases between them. CDR3: CATSRAGFEAFF. The CDR3 nucleotides read TGTGCCACCAGCAGAGCTGGGTTTGAAGCTTTCTTT.

This clonotype showed up many times. This rearrangement joins TRBV7-9 to TRBJ1-2, with 11 nucleotides matching TRBD1. Germline CDR1 SEHNR, CDR2 FQNEAQ (reference sequence). The CDR3 totals 15 residues. Germline trimming cut 5 bases from V and 4 bases from J; bases unmatched to any gene: 6. DNA for the CDR3: TGTGCCAGCAGCCTAGGACAGGGGGCTGGCTATGGCTACACCTTC. Translated: CASSLGQGAGYGYTF. The full variable domain, in which reference TRBV7-9 and TRBJ1-2 provide the parts outside the CDR3, is DTGVSQNPRHKITKRGQNVTFRCDPISEHNRLYWYRQTLGQGPEFLTYFQNEAQLEKSRLLSDRFSAERPKGSFSTLEIQRTEQGDSAMYLCASSLGQGAGYGYTFGSGTRLTVV.

This clonotype was recorded only once. The J gene is TRBJ2-1, the V gene TRBV20-1, with D possibly being TRBD2 (5 bases). Germline V gene data show CDR1 as DFQATT and CDR2 as SNEGSKA (reference sequence). The CDR3 is 12 amino acids. The V end lost 1 base, the J end lost 12 bases, and 13 bases lay between the germline ends. The CDR3 DNA follows: TGCAGTGCTAGAGGTTCTAGCCTGGTGCAGTTCTTC. Protein product: CSARGSSLVQFF.

This clonotype showed up many times. This rearrangement joins TRBV6-1 to TRBJ2-7; possible D gene TRBD2, 6 bases. CDR1 is MNHNS, CDR2 SASEGT, per germline. The CDR3 sequence is 15 residues long. Between the trimmed V and J ends, which lost 1 base and 1 base, there was a span of 11 bases. In DNA form, the CDR3 reads TGTGCCAGCAGTGAAGGGAGCGGAGGGTCCTACGAGCAGTACTTC. This gives the protein CASSEGSGGSYEQYF.

The chain combines TRBV11-3 with TRBJ2-5; D gene unclear. CDR1 and CDR2 (germline): SGHNT, YENEEA. The CDR3 length is 13 residues. V lost 4 bases and J 1 base, leaving 7 bases between the germline ends. Here the CDR3 DNA reads TGTGCCAGCAGCTCCTCCACCCAAGAGACCCAGTACTTC. Translated: CASSSSTQETQYF. Using reference TRBV11-3 and TRBJ2-5 for the parts outside the CDR3, the full variable domain is EAGVVQSPRYKIIEKKQPVAFWCNPISGHNTLYWYLQNLGQGPELLIRYENEEAVDDSQLPKDRFSAERLKGVDSTLKIQPAELGDSAVYLCASSSSTQETQYFGPGTRLLVL.

The CDR3 nucleotides read TGTGCCAGCAGGGCGGGGGGTTACGAGCAGTACTTC. It encodes CASRAGGYEQYF. The chain combines TRBV6-5 with TRBJ2-7; 8 nucleotides match TRBD2. Looked up from germline, CDR1 is MNHEY and CDR2 is SVGAGI. This CDR3 comprises 12 residues. The V segment lost 6 bases and the J segment 4 bases; nucleotides outside the gene matches: 2.

The chain employs TRBV20-1 and TRBJ2-1, with 8 nucleotides matching TRBD2. V lost 5 bases, J lost 9 bases, and 12 bases stayed unmatched. The CDR3 runs 14 residues. Germline assignment: CDR1 DFQATT and CDR2 SNEGSKA (reference sequence). The CDR3 region is CSAVGLAGVVEQFF. The CDR3 DNA reads TGCAGTGCTGTAGGACTAGCTGGGGTTGTTGAGCAGTTCTTC.

In this sample, this clonotype turned up many times. The rearrangement uses TRBV6-5 and TRBJ1-2, with D maybe TRBD1 (5 bases). Germline lookup yields CDR1 MNHEY and CDR2 SVGAGI. V was cut by 1 base and J by 6 bases, with 9 bases left in between. The CDR3 has 13 residues. The CDR3 spells CASSYFGGDGYTF. CDR3 in DNA: TGTGCCAGCAGTTACTTCGGGGGAGATGGCTACACCTTC.

The J gene is TRBJ1-2, the V gene TRBV5-8, with TRBD1 as a possible D gene (5 bases). Per germline, CDR1 SGHTS and CDR2 YDEGEE. Between the trimmed V and J ends, which lost 4 bases and 4 bases, there was a span of 14 bases. The CDR3 spans 14 residues. The CDR3 loop reads CASSVDQGPYGYTF. In DNA, the CDR3 is TGTGCCAGCAGCGTAGATCAGGGACCCTATGGCTACACCTTC.

The chain carries TRBV20-1 and TRBJ1-1; TRBD1 might be the D (5 bases). V lost 6 bases and J lost 0, with 11 bases in between. This CDR3 comprises 13 residues. The V gene's germline CDR1 is DFQATT and CDR2 SNEGSKA (reference sequence). CDR3 in amino acids: CSASDIVNTEAFF. As DNA, the CDR3 is TGCAGTGCCTCGGACATAGTGAACACTGAAGCTTTCTTT.

The chain joins TRBV12-3 or TRBV12-4 to TRBJ2-1; 7 bases agree with TRBD1. Trimming removed 6 bases from V and 2 bases from J; junction bases left unmatched: 7. This CDR3 is 15 amino acids long. The CDR3 loop reads CASSYNRGTYNEQFF. The DNA of the CDR3 is TGTGCCAGCAGCTACAACAGGGGAACCTACAATGAGCAGTTCTTC.

Worth noting for this clonotype: This likely comes from a read error, as the CDR3 has no conserved phenylalanine or tryptophan at its end. The chain carries TRBV5-1 and TRBJ1-2; tentative D call: TRBD1 (6 bases). The V end was cut by 3 bases, the J end by 5 bases, with 17 bases between. CDR1 and CDR2 (germline): SGHRS, YFSETQ. The CDR3 sequence is 15 residues long. The DNA for the CDR3 is TGCGCCAGCAGCTCGGAAGTCGACAGGCCGTATGGCTACACCATC. Translation: CASSSEVDRPYGYTI.

The J gene is TRBJ1-2, the V gene TRBV24-1; weak D call: TRBD1 (6 bases). Trimming took off 3 bases at V and 0 bases at J, with 16 bases between the two ends. The germline V gene has CDR1 KGHDR and CDR2 SFDVKD. This CDR3 is built from 17 residues. This CDR3 is CATSDHEGGSPNYGYTF. In DNA form, the CDR3 reads TGTGCCACCAGTGATCACGAAGGGGGATCGCCTAACTATGGCTACACCTTC.

This clonotype came up once. V is TRBV7-8 and J is TRBJ1-1; 7 bases agree with TRBD1. Trimming took 6 bases from V and 0 from J; bases not matched to a gene: 7. Germline V gene sequence: CDR1 SGHVS, CDR2 FQNEAQ. This CDR3 spans 15 amino acids. The DNA for the CDR3 is TGTGCCAGCAGGAGAGGGGGCTATTTGAACACTGAAGCTTTCTTT. It specifies CASRRGGYLNTEAFF.